This T cell receptor beta chain was found in a study of blood T cell repertoires in COVID-19. Overall study: Sites across the United States, Italy and Spain contributed samples from acute and convalescent COVID-19. T cells, B-cell-depleted T cells, or PBMCs provided the cDNA or gDNA that served as material.

Germline V gives CDR1 GTSNPN, CDR2 SVGIG (reference sequence). This CDR3 comprises 16 residues. V dropped 5 bases and J dropped 3; count of bases not matched to a gene: 13. The assay was immunoSEQ multiplex PCR, and TCRdb's table has in-frame clones only and misses some. The repertoire holds a few hundred thousand clones, with 90% as singletons. Living in about two dozen US areas, the participants were between about 18 and 90 years of age. Categorization into cohorts depended on clinical history that participants reported. The sequenced sample consisted of PBMCs or T cells enriched from blood (not recorded which). The TCR was taken from a woman aged 18 to 35 with acute COVID-19. The V gene is TRBV30, the J gene TRBJ2-3; 8 bases align to TRBD2. The CDR3 DNA follows: TGTGCCTGGCTCAATTCGGGACTAGGGCGGACAGATACGCAGTATTTT. It yields the protein CAWLNSGLGRTDTQYF.